The next 17 T cell receptor beta chains were all read from a single sample in a study of T-cell reconstitution after alpha-beta-depleted transplantation in children. The TCRbeta library was prepared with unique molecular identifiers. A single record per CDR3 protein comes from TCRdb applying MiXCR to the PCR reads. In the table there are about 580,000 distinct CDR3 sequences, 20% to 25% of which are singletons. Source: PBMCs, mostly from graft donor cells, taken 360 days after TCRalphabeta/CD19-depleted stem cell transplant. The source is a boy younger than two who had a stem cell transplant for acute myeloid leukemia, so the T cells may come from the graft donor.

This clonotype was observed at least ten times. V and J are TRBV6-1 and TRBJ2-1; 9 positions agree with TRBD2. The germline CDR1 and CDR2 sequences are MNHNS and SASEGT. CDR3 length equals 16 residues. Trimming removed 5 bases from V and 3 bases from J; junction bases left unmatched: 8. The CDR3 coding sequence is TGTGCCAGCAGTACCTCAGGAGCGGGGGGCTACAATGAGCAGTTCTTC. Translated, it gives CASSTSGAGGYNEQFF.

This clonotype was counted a single time. V and J are TRBV12-3 or TRBV12-4 and TRBJ1-1, with D perhaps matching TRBD1 (6 bases). The CDR3 totals 19 residues. Between the trimmed V and J ends, which lost 1 base and 0 bases, there was a span of 21 bases. The CDR3 bases are TGTGCCAGCAGTTTAGGGTCGGGGCAGGGGCCGTTAATGAACACTGAAGCTTTCTTT. It translates to CASSLGSGQGPLMNTEAFF.

CDR3 sequence: CASSYSGGPGHEQFF. The CDR3, as DNA: TGTGCCAGCAGTTATAGCGGGGGCCCGGGCCATGAGCAGTTCTTC. The chain has TRBV6-5 and TRBJ2-1; TRBD2 matches 9 bases. Germline CDR1 is MNHEY and CDR2 is SVGAGI. The CDR3 is 15 residues long. Trimming at V came to 3 bases and at J to 8 bases, leaving 8 bases not matched to a gene.

The chain links TRBV20-1 to TRBJ2-7; TRBD2 is a possible D gene (5 bases). This CDR3 spans 12 amino acids. Germline V lookup: CDR1 DFQATT, CDR2 SNEGSKA (reference sequence). The ends were cut back, 3 bases at V and 5 bases at J, with 11 bases in the middle. The DNA of the CDR3 is TGCAGTGCTAGCGGGATATACCACGAGCAGTACGTC. It codes for CSASGIYHEQYV.

This chain connects TRBV20-1 to TRBJ2-6; a possible D gene is TRBD2 (5 bases). Between the trimmed V and J ends, which lost 6 bases and 0 bases, there was a span of 15 bases. Germline V gene data show CDR1 as DFQATT and CDR2 as SNEGSKA (reference sequence). CDR3 length: 16 residues. The DNA for the CDR3 is TGCAGTGCGGGTACCCGAGGGCCCTCTGGGGCCAACGTCCTGACTTTC. This codes for CSAGTRGPSGANVLTF.

This clonotype was found a few times. The chain links TRBV20-1 to TRBJ1-1; D not certain. V lost 0 bases to trimming and J lost 2 bases, with 10 bases between them. The germline CDR1 and CDR2 sequences are DFQATT and SNEGSKA (reference sequence). CDR3 length equals 14 residues. CDR3 protein: CSARDQAGNTEAFF. Written as DNA, the CDR3 is TGCAGTGCTAGAGATCAGGCGGGTAACACTGAAGCTTTCTTT.

The table lists this clonotype with a few counts. The rearrangement uses TRBV12-3 or TRBV12-4 and TRBJ2-1; D is undetermined. Trimming stripped 0 bases from V and 5 bases from J, with 8 bases between. The CDR3 is made up of 14 amino acids. The chain's CDR3 is CASSLAPHHNEQFF. For the CDR3, the DNA is TGTGCCAGCAGTTTAGCGCCCCATCACAATGAGCAGTTCTTC.

The gene calls are TRBV7-2 and TRBJ2-2, with D perhaps TRBD1 (5 bases). The germline V and J ends were trimmed by 1 base and 8 bases, with 14 bases remaining between them. This CDR3 spans 15 amino acids. The germline V gene has CDR1 SGHTA and CDR2 FQGNSA. CDR3 sequence reads: CASSLVGRAMGELFF. The CDR3 nucleotides read TGTGCCAGCAGCTTAGTCGGCAGGGCTATGGGGGAGCTGTTTTTT.

This clonotype was counted at least ten times. The gene calls are TRBV20-1 and TRBJ1-5; D is uncertain. V was cut by 3 bases and J by 4 bases, with 10 bases left in between. The CDR3 is 13 amino acids. In germline, CDR1 is DFQATT, CDR2 SNEGSKA (reference sequence). In DNA, the CDR3 is TGCAGTGCTAGTCTGCGGACGAATCAGCCCCAGCATTTT. It encodes CSASLRTNQPQHF.

The gene calls are TRBV20-1 and TRBJ2-3; D is perhaps TRBD2 (6 bases). This CDR3 region has 16 residues. Per germline, CDR1 DFQATT and CDR2 SNEGSKA (reference sequence). The V end was cut by 3 bases, the J end by 1 base, with 17 bases between. This CDR3 is CSASRDGGTRTDTQYF. CDR3 sequence (DNA): TGCAGTGCTAGCAGGGACGGGGGAACCCGCACAGATACGCAGTATTTT.

This clonotype was detected a few times. The chain couples TRBV20-1 to TRBJ1-2; D is perhaps TRBD1 (5 bases). The germline V gene encodes CDR1 DFQATT and CDR2 SNEGSKA (reference sequence). The length of the CDR3 is 13 residues. V lost 5 bases and J lost 5, with 15 bases in between. The CDR3 here is CSAARDALYGYTF. CDR3 bases: TGCAGTGCTGCCCGGGACGCCTTGTATGGCTACACCTTC.

A few counts support this clonotype. A junction end diverges from the germline sequence, so it may reflect a read error. This chain links TRBV7-9 with TRBJ1-2, with a tentative D call TRBD1 (5 bases). Germline CDR1 is SEHNR and CDR2 is FQNEAQ (reference sequence). This CDR3 has 13 amino acids. The CDR3 sequence is CASTLGDYYGYTF. In DNA form, the CDR3 reads TGTGCCAGCACCTTAGGGGATTACTATGGCTACACCTTC.

This clonotype was seen a handful of times. V and J are TRBV15 and TRBJ2-1; TRBD1 agrees at 10 bases. The CDR3 covers 16 residues. V lost 1 base and J lost 8; bases outside the gene matches: 8. In germline, CDR1 is LNHNV, CDR2 YYDKDF (reference sequence). The CDR3: CATSRVGTGEDHEQFF. The CDR3 bases are TGTGCCACCAGCAGAGTTGGGACAGGGGAGGACCATGAGCAGTTCTTC.

The chain carries TRBV29-1 and TRBJ1-4; 9 bases align to TRBD1. With 6 bases clipped from V and 8 bases from J, the junction kept 7 bases outside the gene matches. Germline V CDR1 and CDR2: SQVTM, ANQGSEA. CDR3 length: 13 amino acids. The CDR3 bases are TGCAGCGTGGGACAGGGTATTAGAGAAAAACTGTTTTTT. Translated, it gives CSVGQGIREKLFF.

J is TRBJ1-1 and V is TRBV20-1; D gene unclear. Germline CDR1 and CDR2: DFQATT and SNEGSKA (reference sequence). The CDR3 runs to 15 residues. Trimming took 0 bases from V and 0 from J, leaving 11 bases between them. The CDR3 coding sequence is TGCAGTGCTAGAGATGTCGGACGGATGAACACTGAAGCTTTCTTT. Translated: CSARDVGRMNTEAFF.

The CDR3 DNA reads as TGCGCCAGCTGGCAGGGGGCTCGGGTGACCCAGTACTTC. It translates to CASWQGARVTQYF. This rearrangement joins TRBV5-1 to TRBJ2-5; 8 nucleotides match TRBD1. Per the germline V gene, CDR1 is SGHRS and CDR2 is YFSETQ. The ends lost 7 bases at V and 7 bases at J; junction bases unmatched: 9. This CDR3 contains 13 residues.

The chain couples TRBV20-1 to TRBJ2-7, with a tentative D call TRBD1 (5 bases). Germline lookup yields CDR1 DFQATT and CDR2 SNEGSKA (reference sequence). V was shortened by 6 bases and J by 1 base, with 10 bases between the two germline ends. This CDR3 is built from 12 residues. CDR3: CSATDVSYEQYV. For the CDR3, the DNA is TGCAGTGCGACAGACGTATCCTACGAGCAGTACGTC.